This T cell receptor beta chain was captured in a study of blood T cell repertoires in COVID-19. Trimming shortened V by 3 bases and J by 3 bases, and 8 bases separated the two germline ends. In germline, CDR1 is SNHLY, CDR2 FYNNEI. The CDR3 runs to 14 residues. Libraries were prepared by immunoSEQ multiplex PCR; TCRdb keeps only in-frame clonotypes and omits some of them. The profile covers roughly 68,000 clones, with roughly 85% appearing a single time and less than 55% taken by the ten largest. This clone has just one count. Material: peripheral blood. The receptor was derived from a woman aged 55 to 70 with COVID-19, enrolled during active disease. The chain is built from TRBV2 and TRBJ2-2; D not resolved. CDR3 nucleotides: TGTGCCAGCAGTGAGTGGGCTTACACCGGGGAGCTGTTTTTT. Encoded protein: CASSEWAYTGELFF.